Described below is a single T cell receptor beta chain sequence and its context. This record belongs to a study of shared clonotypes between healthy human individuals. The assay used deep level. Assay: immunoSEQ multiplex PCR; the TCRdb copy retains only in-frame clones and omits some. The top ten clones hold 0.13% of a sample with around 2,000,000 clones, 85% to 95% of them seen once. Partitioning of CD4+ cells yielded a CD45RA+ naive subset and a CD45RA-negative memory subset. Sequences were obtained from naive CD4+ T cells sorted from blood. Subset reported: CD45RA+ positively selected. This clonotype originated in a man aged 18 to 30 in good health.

The CDR3 DNA reads TGTGCCAGCAGCCTACAGGGGGCCGGGGAAAAACTGTTTTTT. Translated, it gives CASSLQGAGEKLFF. The chain has TRBV7-2 and TRBJ1-4; 9 nucleotides line up with TRBD1. This CDR3 spans 14 amino acids. Germline trimming cut 5 bases from V and 8 bases from J; bases unmatched to any gene: 6. Germline V gene data show CDR1 as SGHTA and CDR2 as FQGNSA.